The 8 T cell receptor beta chains given below trace back to one sample, sequenced in a study of naive and memory T cell subsets (dated by TCRdb to about 2017). Their antigen targets remain unknown. General conclusions and limits of the study: A few larger clonotypes were found in naive repertoires, especially CD8, and these larger clonotypes were possibly memory cells re-expressing CD45RA.

Preparation of the library involved UMI-ligation and nested PCR. TCRdb shows the sequencer as Illumina MiSeq. The beta constant-region primer was an equimolar mix of two oligonucleotides covering both TRBC1 and TRBC2. The ligated cDNA went through four rounds of PCR with nested alpha and beta constant-region primers together with the SP2 primer. Clones were called with MiXCR by TCRdb after fastp trimmed the public reads at Q25, and only in-frame beta chains were retained. Under each unique CDR3 protein, matching rows form one entry showing the most common genes and DNA. Here the sample has about 150,000 distinct CDR3 sequences; about 20% occur a single time. Of the sample, about 0.11% falls within the top ten clones. Sequenced material: naive CD4+ T cells from blood. The intended sense of this specimen's cell subset or site label: naive T cells, CD45RA high CD27+. These receptors originate from a human donor in good health.

V gene TRBV3-1 combines with J gene TRBJ1-4, with TRBD1 as a possible D gene (5 bases). This CDR3 has 14 amino acids. V lost 2 bases and J 7 bases, leaving 11 bases between the germline ends. Germline loops: CDR1 LGHDT, CDR2 YNNKEL (reference sequence). CDR3 bases: TGTGCCAGCAGCCAATCCCGGGACCCTGAAAAACTGTTTTTT. This encodes CASSQSRDPEKLFF.

V and J are TRBV20-1 and TRBJ2-5; TRBD1 matches at 7 bases. Germline CDR1 is DFQATT and CDR2 is SNEGSKA (reference sequence). The CDR3 spans 14 residues. J was trimmed by 4 bases and V by 4 bases; bases with no gene match: 9. CDR3 sequence reads: CSAIAGAGGETQYF. The CDR3 nucleotides read TGCAGTGCTATTGCAGGGGCAGGGGGAGAGACCCAGTACTTC.

Written as DNA, the CDR3 is TGTGCCAGCAGCCGCACCTCCGATGGGGAGACCCAGTACTTC. It specifies CASSRTSDGETQYF. The chain recombines TRBV11-3 with TRBJ2-5, with D hard to call. From germline, CDR1 is SGHNT and CDR2 YENEEA. There are 14 residues in the CDR3. Deletions cut 5 bases from V and 5 bases from J, with 15 bases between.

CDR3 loop: CASRSSKGWLGQPQHF. The DNA of the CDR3 is TGTGCCAGCAGGTCCTCGAAGGGCTGGCTGGGTCAGCCCCAGCATTTT. The gene calls are TRBV6-5 and TRBJ1-5; D gene unclear. The germline V gene has CDR1 MNHEY and CDR2 SVGAGI. Trimming took off 6 bases at V and 6 bases at J, with 21 bases between the two ends. This CDR3 spans 16 amino acids.

This clonotype was counted many times. V and J are TRBV28 and TRBJ1-5; 7 bases line up with TRBD1. The CDR3 covers 15 residues. Germline values: CDR1 MDHEN, CDR2 SYDVKM. V gave up 5 bases and J gave up 1 base; unmatched junction bases: 5. The CDR3 here is CASSQTGSSNQPQHF. CDR3 DNA sequence: TGTGCCAGCAGTCAGACAGGGTCGAGCAATCAGCCCCAGCATTTT.

There are many counts of this clonotype. The V and J genes are TRBV6-2 or TRBV6-3 and TRBJ1-2; D unresolved. The germline V gene has CDR1 MNHEY and CDR2 SVGEGT. V shed 0 bases and J shed 5 bases, with 13 bases lying between them. The CDR3 runs 15 residues. The CDR3 bases are TGTGCCAGCAGTTACTCGGCAGGAGGCCCGTATGGCTACACCTTC. Encoded protein: CASSYSAGGPYGYTF.

The chain has TRBV11-2 and TRBJ1-2; D not certain. In germline, CDR1 is SGHAT, CDR2 FQNNGV. V dropped 1 base and J dropped 2 bases, with 11 bases sitting between them. The CDR3 contains 15 residues. CDR3: CASSLAAGLNYGYTF. CDR3 sequence (DNA): TGTGCCAGCAGCTTAGCCGCGGGCTTGAACTATGGCTACACCTTC.

The V call is TRBV12-3 or TRBV12-4, the J call TRBJ1-2; D is possibly TRBD1 (6 bases). The V end was cut by 6 bases, the J end by 8 bases, with 19 bases between. The CDR3 is 14 amino acids. This CDR3 reads CASSPDRAPYGYTF. As DNA, the CDR3 is TGTGCCAGCAGCCCGGACAGAGCCCCATACGGCTACACCTTC.